A selection of T cell receptor beta chains follows, all from one sample in a study of tumor and adjacent non-tumor tissue in lung cancer. TCRdb called the multiplex PCR reads again in MiXCR, with one record for every CDR3 protein. The table includes roughly 93,000 distinct CDR3 sequences, around 64% detected once. Sequenced input: lung tumor tissue. All receptors come from a man aged 60 to 75 with non-small cell lung cancer. Both conserved end residues are part of each CDR3. A D gene is named only where the DNA matches it firmly. Expanded clones get a size class; other rows say once, few or many, or leave the size out.

CDR3 protein: CSSRDRLGVENYGYTF; CDR3 DNA: TGCTCCAGCCGGGACAGGCTTGGAGTGGAGAACTATGGCTACACCTTC; clone size: -; D gene: TRBD1; J gene: TRBJ1-2; V gene: TRBV5-1
CDR3 protein: CASSQDMVSNQPQHF; CDR3 DNA: TGCGCCAGCAGCCAAGATATGGTGAGTAATCAGCCCCAGCATTTT; clone size: -; D gene: -; J gene: TRBJ1-5; V gene: TRBV4-1
CDR3 protein: CASSLIVKETQYF; CDR3 DNA: TGTGCCAGCAGCCTAATCGTAAAAGAGACCCAGTACTTC; clone size: many; D gene: -; J gene: TRBJ2-5; V gene: TRBV7-8
CDR3 protein: CASSESLENYGYTF; CDR3 DNA: TGTGCCAGTAGTGAAAGTCTGGAGAACTATGGCTACACCTTC; clone size: -; D gene: -; J gene: TRBJ1-2; V gene: TRBV6-1
CDR3 protein: CVSSSPLGGRLLATDTQYF; CDR3 DNA: TGTGTCAGCAGTTCCCCCCTCGGCGGGAGATTGTTAGCTACAGATACGCAGTATTTT; clone size: -; D gene: TRBD2; J gene: TRBJ2-3; V gene: TRBV12-3/TRBV12-4
CDR3 protein: CASSGRAREQFF; CDR3 DNA: TGTGCCAGTAGCGGGAGGGCCCGGGAGCAGTTCTTC; clone size: many; D gene: TRBD2; J gene: TRBJ2-1; V gene: TRBV6-6
CDR3 protein: CASRPGTGGSYEQYF; CDR3 DNA: TGTGCCAGCAGACCAGGGACAGGGGGCTCCTACGAGCAGTACTTC; clone size: medium-sized; D gene: TRBD1; J gene: TRBJ2-7; V gene: TRBV11-3
CDR3 protein: CASSFETTGGLFF; CDR3 DNA: TGCGCCAGCAGCTTTGAAACGACCGGGGGGCTGTTTTTT; clone size: -; D gene: -; J gene: TRBJ2-2; V gene: TRBV11-1
CDR3 protein: CSARSLPDRGEKLFF; CDR3 DNA: TGCAGTGCTAGGTCATTACCGGACAGGGGGGAAAAACTGTTTTTT; clone size: many; D gene: TRBD1; J gene: TRBJ1-4; V gene: TRBV20-1
CDR3 protein: CSARSTGDYGYTF; CDR3 DNA: TGCAGCGCCCGATCCACGGGTGACTATGGCTACACCTTC; clone size: many; D gene: -; J gene: TRBJ1-2; V gene: TRBV29-1
CDR3 protein: CVSSRTTVGPSTEAFF; CDR3 DNA: TGTGTCAGCAGCCGAACTACAGTGGGCCCGAGCACTGAAGCTTTCTTT; clone size: -; D gene: -; J gene: TRBJ1-1; V gene: TRBV7-9
CDR3 protein: CASRQRDSRNQPRHF; CDR3 DNA: TGCGCCAGCCGCCAACGGGACAGTCGCAATCAGCCCCGGCATTTT; clone size: -; D gene: TRBD1; J gene: TRBJ1-5; V gene: TRBV4-1
CDR3 protein: CASRDREGGNYGYTF; CDR3 DNA: TGTGCTAGCAGAGACAGGGAAGGGGGTAACTATGGCTACACCTTC; clone size: -; D gene: TRBD1; J gene: TRBJ1-2; V gene: TRBV6-6
CDR3 protein: CASSARTAAYGQYF; CDR3 DNA: TGTGCCAGCAGCGCAAGGACTGCTGCCTACGGGCAGTACTTC; clone size: -; D gene: -; J gene: TRBJ2-7; V gene: TRBV9
CDR3 protein: CASSYSREVSLSTDTQYF; CDR3 DNA: TGTGCCAGCAGTTACTCTCGGGAGGTTAGTCTCAGCACAGATACGCAGTATTTT; clone size: -; D gene: TRBD2; J gene: TRBJ2-3; V gene: TRBV6-2/TRBV6-3
CDR3 protein: CSVVGGFRTSGRIESNEQFF; CDR3 DNA: TGCAGCGTTGTAGGAGGGTTTCGGACTAGCGGGAGAATTGAGTCCAATGAGCAGTTCTTC; clone size: -; D gene: TRBD2; J gene: TRBJ2-1; V gene: TRBV29-1
CDR3 protein: CASSTGSGANVLTF; CDR3 DNA: TGTGCCAGCAGCACAGGGTCCGGGGCCAACGTCCTGACTTTC; clone size: many; D gene: -; J gene: TRBJ2-6; V gene: TRBV6-6
CDR3 protein: CASSLLGGGELFF; CDR3 DNA: TGTGCCAGCAGTTTGCTCGGGGGCGGGGAGCTGTTTTTT; clone size: many; D gene: -; J gene: TRBJ2-2; V gene: TRBV6-6
CDR3 protein: CASSQDPTGTAGGEQFF; CDR3 DNA: TGCGCCAGCAGTCAAGACCCTACCGGGACCGCGGGAGGGGAGCAGTTTTTT; clone size: -; D gene: TRBD2; J gene: TRBJ2-2; V gene: TRBV4-3
CDR3 protein: CASSSPPRGTPQHF; CDR3 DNA: TGTGCCAGCAGCAGCCCCCCCAGGGGGACGCCCCAGCATTTT; clone size: -; D gene: TRBD1; J gene: TRBJ1-5; V gene: TRBV6-2/TRBV6-3
CDR3 protein: CAWSTTGDLCFF; CDR3 DNA: TGTGCCTGGAGTACCACAGGGGACCTTTGCTTCTTC; clone size: -; D gene: TRBD1; J gene: TRBJ2-7; V gene: TRBV30
CDR3 protein: CASSFVGGFNDYTF; CDR3 DNA: TGTGCCAGCAGTTTTGTGGGGGGCTTCAATGACTACACCTTC; clone size: -; D gene: -; J gene: TRBJ1-2; V gene: TRBV12-3/TRBV12-4
CDR3 protein: CASSRDLGPGVGDSRGGYTF; CDR3 DNA: TGTGCCAGCAGCCGAGATCTCGGGCCCGGGGTAGGGGATTCAAGAGGGGGCTACACCTTC; clone size: few; D gene: -; J gene: TRBJ1-2; V gene: TRBV14
CDR3 protein: CASSEGQGRNQLQHF; CDR3 DNA: TGTGCCAGCAGCGAGGGTCAGGGACGCAATCAGCTCCAGCATTTT; clone size: -; D gene: -; J gene: TRBJ1-5; V gene: TRBV4-2
CDR3 protein: CASSITRQGFKQIF; CDR3 DNA: TGTGCCAGCAGCATAACTCGCCAGGGATTCAAGCAGATCTTC; clone size: -; D gene: -; J gene: TRBJ2-1; V gene: TRBV6-8
CDR3 protein: CASSLGGQVSNRPQHF; CDR3 DNA: TGTGCCAGCAGCCTAGGAGGACAGGTCAGCAACCGGCCCCAGCATTTT; clone size: -; D gene: TRBD1; J gene: TRBJ1-5; V gene: TRBV5-6
CDR3 protein: CASSESEQLFQEQYF; CDR3 DNA: TGCGCCAGCAGTGAGTCCGAACAGCTTTTCCAGGAGCAGTACTTC; clone size: -; D gene: -; J gene: TRBJ2-7; V gene: TRBV10-2
CDR3 protein: CASLRGGTDKQYF; CDR3 DNA: TGTGCCAGCCTCAGGGGCGGCACAGATAAGCAGTATTTT; clone size: -; D gene: -; J gene: TRBJ2-3; V gene: TRBV6-5
CDR3 protein: CASSYAGGGQETRYF; CDR3 DNA: TGTGCCAGCAGTTACGCGGGCGGTGGGCAAGAGACCCGGTACTTC; clone size: -; D gene: -; J gene: TRBJ2-5; V gene: TRBV6-6
CDR3 protein: CASGQEITGTEAFF; CDR3 DNA: TGTGCCAGCGGCCAAGAAATCACGGGTACTGAAGCTTTCTTT; clone size: -; D gene: -; J gene: TRBJ1-1; V gene: TRBV4-3
CDR3 protein: CASSPEQGQETQYF; CDR3 DNA: TGTGCCAGCAGTCCCGAACAGGGACAAGAGACCCAGTATTTC; clone size: -; D gene: -; J gene: TRBJ2-5; V gene: TRBV12-3/TRBV12-4
CDR3 protein: CTSNLRSTSGGYDQFF; CDR3 DNA: TGTACCAGCAACCTTCGCTCGACTAGCGGGGGATATGATCAGTTCTTC; clone size: once; D gene: TRBD2; J gene: TRBJ2-1; V gene: TRBV11-1
CDR3 protein: CIELPALQGTQYF; CDR3 DNA: TGCATCGAACTACCAGCCTTACAGGGGACCCAGTACTTT; clone size: -; D gene: TRBD1; J gene: TRBJ2-5; V gene: TRBV20-1
CDR3 protein: CASMSTDSETQYF; CDR3 DNA: TGTGCCAGCATGTCGACAGACAGTGAGACCCAGTACTTC; clone size: -; D gene: -; J gene: TRBJ2-5; V gene: TRBV6-2/TRBV6-3
CDR3 protein: CASSYVDSGRMYNEQFF; CDR3 DNA: TGTGCCAGCAGTTACGTGGATAGCGGGAGGATGTACAATGAGCAGTTCTTC; clone size: many; D gene: TRBD2; J gene: TRBJ2-1; V gene: TRBV6-2/TRBV6-3
CDR3 protein: CASSLVGRTSTDTQYF; CDR3 DNA: TGTGCCAGCAGCTTGGTGGGCAGAACTAGCACAGATACGCAGTATTTT; clone size: many; D gene: -; J gene: TRBJ2-3; V gene: TRBV5-4
CDR3 protein: CTSSPQAQNEQFF; CDR3 DNA: TGTACCAGCAGTCCCCAGGCTCAAAATGAGCAGTTCTTC; clone size: -; D gene: -; J gene: TRBJ2-1; V gene: TRBV12-3/TRBV12-4
CDR3 protein: CASSSLTGSQETQYF; CDR3 DNA: TGCGCCAGCAGCTCATTGACAGGAAGCCAAGAGACCCAGTACTTC; clone size: -; D gene: -; J gene: TRBJ2-5; V gene: TRBV5-1
CDR3 protein: CASSASRSYNEQLF; CDR3 DNA: TGTGCTAGCAGTGCGAGTAGGAGCTACAATGAGCAGCTCTTC; clone size: -; D gene: -; J gene: TRBJ2-1; V gene: TRBV28
CDR3 protein: CASSPRDSGRSYKQYF; CDR3 DNA: TGTGCCAGCAGTCCCCGGGATAGCGGCAGGTCCTACAAGCAATACTTC; clone size: -; D gene: -; J gene: TRBJ2-7; V gene: TRBV6-2/TRBV6-3
CDR3 protein: CSAGVAGGRQETQCF; CDR3 DNA: TGCAGCGCTGGTGTAGCGGGAGGCCGACAAGAGACCCAGTGCTTC; clone size: -; D gene: TRBD2; J gene: TRBJ2-5; V gene: TRBV29-1
CDR3 protein: CSARVGQTKNQPQHF; CDR3 DNA: TGCAGTGCTAGAGTAGGCCAAACGAAGAATCAGCCCCAGCATTTT; clone size: -; D gene: -; J gene: TRBJ1-5; V gene: TRBV20-1
CDR3 protein: CASSQVLAENGYTF; CDR3 DNA: TGCGCCAGCAGCCAAGTTTTGGCAGAGAATGGCTACACCTTC; clone size: many; D gene: -; J gene: TRBJ1-2; V gene: TRBV4-3
CDR3 protein: CTSSLAGTDTQYF; CDR3 DNA: TGTACCAGCAGCTTAGCGGGGACCGATACGCAGTATTTT; clone size: -; D gene: TRBD2; J gene: TRBJ2-3; V gene: TRBV11-2
CDR3 protein: CASSEEESRDQPQHF; CDR3 DNA: TGCGCCAGCAGCGAAGAGGAGTCCCGGGATCAGCCCCAGCATTTT; clone size: once; D gene: -; J gene: TRBJ1-5; V gene: TRBV4-1
CDR3 protein: CTSSLEGGTGLNEQFF; CDR3 DNA: TGCACCAGCAGTTTAGAGGGTGGGACAGGGCTTAATGAGCAGTTCTTC; clone size: -; D gene: TRBD1; J gene: TRBJ2-1; V gene: TRBV28
CDR3 protein: CASSLALAGSADTQYF; CDR3 DNA: TGCGCCAGCAGCTTAGCACTAGCGGGTAGTGCGGATACGCAGTATTTT; clone size: many; D gene: TRBD2; J gene: TRBJ2-3; V gene: TRBV5-1
CDR3 protein: CSARHTSGGRYYEQFF; CDR3 DNA: TGCAGTGCCAGGCATACTAGCGGGGGTCGATACTATGAGCAGTTCTTC; clone size: -; D gene: TRBD2; J gene: TRBJ2-1; V gene: TRBV20-1
CDR3 protein: CASSQELAPSGANVLTF; CDR3 DNA: TGCGCTAGCAGCCAAGAACTAGCGCCCTCCGGGGCCAACGTCCTGACTTTC; clone size: -; D gene: TRBD2; J gene: TRBJ2-6; V gene: TRBV4-1
CDR3 protein: CGVAGHNEQLF; CDR3 DNA: TGCGGCGTCGCCGGGCACAATGAGCAGTTATTC; clone size: -; D gene: -; J gene: TRBJ2-1; V gene: TRBV29-1
CDR3 protein: CASSYSDRKYDYTF; CDR3 DNA: TGTGCCAGCAGTTACTCGGACAGGAAGTATGACTACACCTTC; clone size: -; D gene: TRBD1; J gene: TRBJ1-2; V gene: TRBV6-6
CDR3 protein: CASRPTSGIEYEQYF; CDR3 DNA: TGTGCCAGCAGGCCGACTAGCGGGATAGAATATGAGCAGTACTTC; clone size: -; D gene: TRBD2; J gene: TRBJ2-7; V gene: TRBV6-2/TRBV6-3
CDR3 protein: CASSQVGTGDNEKFF; CDR3 DNA: TGCGCCAGCAGTCAAGTCGGGACAGGGGACAATGAGAAGTTCTTC; clone size: -; D gene: TRBD1; J gene: TRBJ2-1; V gene: TRBV4-1